This entry is about one T cell receptor (beta chain). The antigen is unknown. The CDR3 consists of 16 residues. V shed 7 bases, J shed 5 bases, and the junction held 10 bases outside the gene matches. Looked up from germline, CDR1 is PRHDT and CDR2 is FYEKMQ (reference sequence). The study ran its PCR with 60 Vbeta and 13 Jbeta primers. This table comes from immunoSEQ multiplex PCR, and its TCRdb copy is limited to in-frame clones, with some not included. The sample holds 150,000 to 170,000 clones, approximately 81% seen once. This specimen belongs to a study of cytomegalovirus exposure and HLA in healthy donors. Study information: Caucasian-associated ancestry cluster membership applied to around 80% of over 350 genotyped donors. Overall study results and limits: A few CMV-associated chains proved CMV antigen-specific in vitro. After further analysis at a later stage, 16,951 TCR beta sequences were associated with HLA alleles at 0.05 false discovery rate. By a later analysis, the bulk of CMV-associated TCR beta chains appeared HLA-restricted.

This TCR came from a man between 18 and 29 years old in good health and CMV-seronegative. The V call is TRBV13, the J call TRBJ2-3, with TRBD2 identical over 12 bases. Material: PBMCs. CDR3 residues: CASTYLGGLAGDTQYF. The CDR3 DNA reads as TGTGCCAGCACTTACCTAGGGGGACTAGCGGGAGATACGCAGTATTTT.